The clone carrying this T cell receptor (beta chain) was seen at least ten times. TCRdb called the 5' RACE reads again in MiXCR, with one record for every CDR3 protein. The sample consists of 470,000 or so distinct CDR3 sequences, about a sixth of them appearing once. The sample comes from a study of T-cell memory formation after mild COVID-19. In germline, CDR1 is SGHDN, CDR2 FVKESK. The length of the CDR3 is 12 residues. Trimming cost V 8 bases and J 4 bases, with 11 bases left between them. Sequencing was done on a sample of PBMCs or a T cell subset sorted from them (not recorded which). This sequence joins TRBV14 and TRBJ1-2; possible D gene TRBD1, 5 bases. This TCR derives from a man aged 18 to 30 who had mild COVID-19 (a few samples of this study predate the infection). Cell type and time point are not known. The CDR3 nucleotides read TGTGCCAGCTCACCCGGGGCCTATGGCTACACCTTC. Amino acids: CASSPGAYGYTF.